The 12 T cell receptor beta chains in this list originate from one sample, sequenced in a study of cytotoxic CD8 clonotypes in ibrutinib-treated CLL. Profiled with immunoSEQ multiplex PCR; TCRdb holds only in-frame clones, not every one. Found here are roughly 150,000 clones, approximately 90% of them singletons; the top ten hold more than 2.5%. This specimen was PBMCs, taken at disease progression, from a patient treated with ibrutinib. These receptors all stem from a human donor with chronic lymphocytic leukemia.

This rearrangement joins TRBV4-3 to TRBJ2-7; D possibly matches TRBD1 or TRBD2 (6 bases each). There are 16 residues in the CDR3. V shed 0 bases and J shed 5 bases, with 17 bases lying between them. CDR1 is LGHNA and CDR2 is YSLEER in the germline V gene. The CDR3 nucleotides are TGCGCCAGCAGCCAAGATTACTCGCAGGGGAGGAACGAGCAGTACTTC. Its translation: CASSQDYSQGRNEQYF.

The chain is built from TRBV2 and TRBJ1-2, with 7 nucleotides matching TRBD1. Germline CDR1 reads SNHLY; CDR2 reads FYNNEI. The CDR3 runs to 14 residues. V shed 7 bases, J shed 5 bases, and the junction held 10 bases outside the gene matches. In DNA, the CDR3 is TGTGCCAGCACCGGACAGGCGGAAGTTTATGGCTACACCTTC. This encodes CASTGQAEVYGYTF. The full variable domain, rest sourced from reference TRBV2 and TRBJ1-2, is EPEVTQTPSHQVTQMGQEVILRCVPISNHLYFYWYRQILGQKVEFLVSFYNNEISEKSEIFDDQFSVERPDGSNFTLKIRSTKLEDSAMYFCASTGQAEVYGYTFGSGTRLTVV.

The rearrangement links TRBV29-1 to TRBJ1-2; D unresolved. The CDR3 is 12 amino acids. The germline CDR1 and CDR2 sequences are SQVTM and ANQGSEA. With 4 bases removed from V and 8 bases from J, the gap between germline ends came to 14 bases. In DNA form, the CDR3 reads TGCAGCGTTGTGTCCAGCCGAGGAGGCTACACCTTC. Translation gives CSVVSSRGGYTF.

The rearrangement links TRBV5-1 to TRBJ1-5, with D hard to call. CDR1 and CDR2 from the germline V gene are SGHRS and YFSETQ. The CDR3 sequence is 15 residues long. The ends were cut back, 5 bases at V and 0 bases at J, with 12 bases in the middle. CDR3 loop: CASRRADDSNQPQHF. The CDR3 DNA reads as TGCGCCAGCAGGCGGGCAGACGATAGCAATCAGCCCCAGCATTTT. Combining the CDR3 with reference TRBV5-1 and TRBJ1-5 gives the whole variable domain KAGVTQTPRYLIKTRGQQVTLSCSPISGHRSVSWYQQTPGQGLQFLFEYFSETQRNKGNFPGRFSGRQFSNSRSEMNVSTLELGDSALYLCASRRADDSNQPQHFGDGTRLSIL.

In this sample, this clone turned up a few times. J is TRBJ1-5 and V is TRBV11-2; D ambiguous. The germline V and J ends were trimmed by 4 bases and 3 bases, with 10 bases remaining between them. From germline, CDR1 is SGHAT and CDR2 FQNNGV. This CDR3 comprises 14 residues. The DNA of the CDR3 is TGTGCCAGCAGCTCCGGGCAGCCCAATCAGCCCCAGCATTTT. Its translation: CASSSGQPNQPQHF. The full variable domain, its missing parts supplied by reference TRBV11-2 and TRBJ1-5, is EAGVAQSPRYKIIEKRQSVAFWCNPISGHATLYWYQQILGQGPKLLIQFQNNGVVDDSQLPKDRFSAERLKGVDSTLKIQPAKLEDSAVYLCASSSGQPNQPQHFGDGTRLSIL.

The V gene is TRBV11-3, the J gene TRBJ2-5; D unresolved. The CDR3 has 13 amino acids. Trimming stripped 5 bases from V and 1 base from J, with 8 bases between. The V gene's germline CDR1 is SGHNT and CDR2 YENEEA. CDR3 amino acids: CASSPLPQETQYF. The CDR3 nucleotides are TGTGCCAGCAGCCCCCTCCCCCAAGAGACCCAGTACTTC.

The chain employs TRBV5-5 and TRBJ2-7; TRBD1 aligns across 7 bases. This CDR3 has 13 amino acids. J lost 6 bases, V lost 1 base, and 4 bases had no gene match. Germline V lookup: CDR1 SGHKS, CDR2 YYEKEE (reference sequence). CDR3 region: CASSLWTGREQYF. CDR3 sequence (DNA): TGTGCCAGCAGCTTGTGGACAGGTCGCGAGCAGTACTTC. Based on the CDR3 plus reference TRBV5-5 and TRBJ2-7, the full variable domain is DAGVTQSPTHLIKTRGQQVTLRCSPISGHKSVSWYQQVLGQGPQFIFQYYEKEERGRGNFPDRFSARQFPNYSSELNVNALLLGDSALYLCASSLWTGREQYFGPGTRLTVT.

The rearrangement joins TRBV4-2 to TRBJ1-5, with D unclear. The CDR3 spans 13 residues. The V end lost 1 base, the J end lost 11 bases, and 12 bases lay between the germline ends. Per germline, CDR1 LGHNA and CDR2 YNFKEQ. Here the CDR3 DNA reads TGTGCCAGCAGCCAAGTACGCGCCGGGGCCCAGCATTTT. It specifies CASSQVRAGAQHF.

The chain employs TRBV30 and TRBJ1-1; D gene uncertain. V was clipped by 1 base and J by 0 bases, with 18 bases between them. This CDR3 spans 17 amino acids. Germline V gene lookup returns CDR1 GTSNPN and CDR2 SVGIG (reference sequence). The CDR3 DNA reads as TGTGCCTGGAGTGCCGAGGACGGAATTTGGATGAACACTGAAGCTTTCTTT. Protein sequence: CAWSAEDGIWMNTEAFF. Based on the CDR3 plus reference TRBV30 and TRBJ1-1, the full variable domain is SQTIHQWPATLVQPVGSPLSLECTVEGTSNPNLYWYRQAAGRGLQLLFYSVGIGQISSEVPQNLSASRPQDRQFILSSKKLLLSDSGFYLCAWSAEDGIWMNTEAFFGQGTRLTVV.

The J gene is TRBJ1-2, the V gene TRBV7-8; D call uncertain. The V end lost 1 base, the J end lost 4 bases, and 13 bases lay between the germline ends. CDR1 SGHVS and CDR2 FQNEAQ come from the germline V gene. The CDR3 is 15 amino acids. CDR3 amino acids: CASSLDRRTVYGYTF. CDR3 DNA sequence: TGTGCCAGCAGCTTAGATCGTCGGACCGTCTATGGCTACACCTTC. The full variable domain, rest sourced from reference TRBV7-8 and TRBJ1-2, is GAGVSQSPRYKVAKRGQDVALRCDPISGHVSLFWYQQALGQGPEFLTYFQNEAQLDKSGLPSDRFFAERPEGSVSTLKIQRTQQEDSAVYLCASSLDRRTVYGYTFGSGTRLTVV.

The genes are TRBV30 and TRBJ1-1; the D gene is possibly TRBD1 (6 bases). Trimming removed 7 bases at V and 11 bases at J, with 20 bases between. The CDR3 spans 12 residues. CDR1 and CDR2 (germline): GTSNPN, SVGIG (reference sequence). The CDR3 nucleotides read TGTGCCTCAGAACCTACAGGGTCTCGGGCTTTCTTT. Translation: CASEPTGSRAFF.

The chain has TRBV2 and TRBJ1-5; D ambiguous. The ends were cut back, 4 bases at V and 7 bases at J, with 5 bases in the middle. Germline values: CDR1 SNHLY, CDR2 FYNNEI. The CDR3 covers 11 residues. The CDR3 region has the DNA TGTGCCAGCAGTGTTTCCCAGCCCCAGCATTTT. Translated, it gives CASSVSQPQHF.